A selection of T cell receptor beta chains follows, all from one sample in a study of identical twins. MiXCR, run by TCRdb on the 5' RACE reads, gives a single entry per CDR3 protein. The profile shows 600,000 to 800,000 distinct CDR3 sequences, approximately 22% of them singletons. A further study also used this sample, focusing on T cells expressing NK-cell markers.

The sequenced material came from PBMCs. The receptors derive from a woman aged 18-35 years in good health. Each CDR3 is given with its conserved first and last residue. A D gene is named only where the DNA matches it firmly. Part of the rows lack a size; the others show once, few, many or a class for expanded clones.

CDR3 DNA | CDR3 protein | V gene | D gene | J gene | clone size
TGTGCCATCAGCCGCGACGTGCTTAATTCACCCCTCCACTTT | CAISRDVLNSPLHF | TRBV10-3 | . | TRBJ1-6 | few
TGCAGCGTTGTTTCTAGCCGGGGGTTCGATACGCAGTATTTT | CSVVSSRGFDTQYF | TRBV29-1 | . | TRBJ2-3 | .
TGCAGCGTTGAAGTGAGCTTCGGCCATGAGCAGTTCTTC | CSVEVSFGHEQFF | TRBV29-1 | . | TRBJ2-1 | few
TGTGCCAGCACCACCGACAGGGTCGAATCCTACGAGCAGTACTTC | CASTTDRVESYEQYF | TRBV7-9 | TRBD1 | TRBJ2-7 | few
TGCGCCAGCAGCCAAGATAGCGGACCCAAGGGGGAGTTCTTC | CASSQDSGPKGEFF | TRBV4-3 | . | TRBJ2-1 | few
TGTGCCAGCAGCCATTTATTCCTCGGGGCAGATACGCAGTATTTT | CASSHLFLGADTQYF | TRBV12-3/TRBV12-4 | . | TRBJ2-3 | .
TGTGCCGCCAGGAGAGATAGCGGGAGCACAGATACGCAGTATTTT | CAARRDSGSTDTQYF | TRBV10-3 | TRBD2 | TRBJ2-3 | .
TGTGCCAGCAGCAAAGCGGTGGGTCTGCCCTACGAGCAGTACTTC | CASSKAVGLPYEQYF | TRBV21-1 | . | TRBJ2-7 | .
TGCGCCAGCAGCTTGGAACTTACTGAGCAGTTCTTC | CASSLELTEQFF | TRBV5-1 | . | TRBJ2-1 | .
TGTGCCAGCAGCTTAGGCATGACCGGGGAGCTGTTTTTT | CASSLGMTGELFF | TRBV7-9 | . | TRBJ2-2 | .
TGTGCCAGCGGACCAGGGGTGAACACCGGGGAGCTGTTTTTT | CASGPGVNTGELFF | TRBV27 | . | TRBJ2-2 | few
TGCAGTGCTAGAGATGGGAGGGGAGAGACCCAGTACTTC | CSARDGRGETQYF | TRBV20-1 | TRBD2 | TRBJ2-5 | few
TGTGCCAGCTCACCAGGGGACTTCACAGATACGCAGTATTTT | CASSPGDFTDTQYF | TRBV18 | . | TRBJ2-3 | .
TGCAGTGCAGTCGAGCAGGGTGCTGTTCAGCAGTACTTC | CSAVEQGAVQQYF | TRBV20-1 | . | TRBJ2-7 | few
TGTGCCAGCAGTTACTCGGAGCGGGGGGCCTACGAGCAGTACTTC | CASSYSERGAYEQYF | TRBV6-5 | TRBD2 | TRBJ2-7 | once
TGCGCCAGCAGCTTGGAGAGTGAGGAATTCTATGGCTACACCTTC | CASSLESEEFYGYTF | TRBV5-1 | . | TRBJ1-2 | once
TGTGCCAGCGCCGACCAAGAGACCCAGTACTTC | CASADQETQYF | TRBV28 | . | TRBJ2-5 | few
TGTGCCAGCAGGCGTCAGCAGAACACTGAAGCTTTCTTT | CASRRQQNTEAFF | TRBV6-1 | . | TRBJ1-1 | many
TGTGCCACCAGCTCCCGGGACACGTTAACCTACGAGCAGTACTTC | CATSSRDTLTYEQYF | TRBV15 | . | TRBJ2-7 | few
TGCGCCAGCAGCTTGGTGGGGCTCTCGCGAGCTTTCTTT | CASSLVGLSRAFF | TRBV5-1 | . | TRBJ1-1 | .
TGCAGCGGGGCCGACAGCTATGGCTACACCTTC | CSGADSYGYTF | TRBV29-1 | . | TRBJ1-2 | .
TGCAGTGCCAATTCACTAGCGTCTAGCACAGATACGCAGTATTTT | CSANSLASSTDTQYF | TRBV20-1 | TRBD2 | TRBJ2-3 | .
TGTGCCAGCAGTTTACGATCTAGCGGGAGGGATAATGAGCAGTTCTTC | CASSLRSSGRDNEQFF | TRBV12-3/TRBV12-4 | TRBD2 | TRBJ2-1 | .